The 9 T cell receptor beta chains below come from one sample, sequenced in a study of CD8 T cell repertoires and HIV-1 epitope variants. The assay was immunoSEQ multiplex PCR, and TCRdb's table has in-frame clones only and misses some. In the table there are some 100,000 clones, more than 65% of which are singletons. Sequenced: uncultured baseline CD8+ T cells from peripheral blood mononuclear cells (PBMCs). These TCRs come from a male donor with HIV.

V is TRBV27 and J is TRBJ2-1; D not resolved. This CDR3 region has 15 residues. The V gene's germline CDR1 is MNHEY and CDR2 SMNVEV (reference sequence). V lost 5 bases to trimming and J lost 2 bases, with 13 bases between them. The CDR3 sequence: CASSKDHPTYNEQFF. For the CDR3, the DNA is TGTGCCAGCAGTAAGGACCACCCAACCTACAATGAGCAGTTCTTC.

This chain links TRBV18 with TRBJ2-1; 7 bases line up with TRBD2. The CDR3 sequence is 15 residues long. Trimming took 2 bases from V and 4 from J; bases not matched to a gene: 5. Looked up from germline, CDR1 is KGHSH and CDR2 is LQKENI. The CDR3 DNA reads as TGTGCCAGCTCACCATCCCGGGGGGAATACAATGAGCAGTTCTTC. This sequence encodes CASSPSRGEYNEQFF. Drawing the rest from reference TRBV18 and TRBJ2-1, the complete variable domain is NAGVMQNPRHLVRRRGQEARLRCSPMKGHSHVYWYRQLPEEGLKFMVYLQKENIIDESGMPKERFSAEFPKEGPSILRIQQVVRGDSAAYFCASSPSRGEYNEQFFGPGTRLTVL.

The gene calls are TRBV6-1 and TRBJ2-2; no firm D call. V lost 0 bases to trimming and J lost 8 bases, with 7 bases between them. Germline V gives CDR1 MNHNS, CDR2 SASEGT. There are 13 residues in the CDR3. CDR3 sequence: CASSEAVLGELFF. The CDR3 DNA follows: TGTGCCAGCAGTGAAGCAGTTCTAGGGGAGCTGTTTTTT.

This clone was observed many times. The V gene is TRBV7-9, the J gene TRBJ1-2; a possible D gene is TRBD1 (5 bases). V was pared by 5 bases and J by 2 bases, with 9 bases between. Germline V gene sequence: CDR1 SEHNR, CDR2 FQNEAQ (reference sequence). The CDR3 length is 13 residues. CDR3 sequence (DNA): TGTGCCAGCAGCCCTGACAGCAACTATGGCTACACCTTC. It specifies CASSPDSNYGYTF.

The table lists this clone with a count of one. This sequence joins TRBV19 and TRBJ2-5; D gene ambiguous. V was shortened by 5 bases and J by 1 base, with 17 bases between the two germline ends. Germline V CDR1 and CDR2: LNHDA, SQIVND (reference sequence). The CDR3 spans 16 residues. The CDR3 sequence: CASSLIHEELQETQYF. The CDR3 DNA is TGTGCCAGTAGTCTAATACATGAGGAGCTCCAAGAGACCCAGTACTTC.

On this clone itself: Other nucleotide sequences in the sample specify the same CDR3. The genes are TRBV7-9 and TRBJ1-1; D remains unclear. CDR1 SEHNR and CDR2 FQNEAQ come from the germline V gene (reference sequence). Trimming removed 2 bases from V and 1 base from J, with 5 bases in between. The CDR3 runs to 13 residues. This CDR3 reads CASSLSENTEAFF. In DNA, the CDR3 is TGTGCCAGCAGCTTATCCGAGAACACTGAAGCTTTCTTT.

This sequence joins TRBV9 and TRBJ2-5, with D maybe TRBD2 (5 bases). The germline V gene has CDR1 SGDLS and CDR2 YYNGEE. Trimming took 0 bases from V and 1 from J, leaving 10 bases between them. The CDR3 has 15 amino acids. This chain's CDR3 is CASSVDEGSQETQYF. For the CDR3, the DNA is TGTGCCAGCAGCGTAGACGAGGGCAGCCAAGAGACCCAGTACTTC.

The rearrangement joins TRBV11-2 to TRBJ2-7; tentatively, D is TRBD1 (6 bases). V shed 5 bases and J shed 0 bases, with 17 bases lying between them. From germline, CDR1 is SGHAT and CDR2 FQNNGV. The CDR3 runs 16 residues. The CDR3 DNA follows: TGTGCCAGCAGCCCCCAGGGGTCAGGGGCCTCCTACGAGCAGTACTTC. It yields the protein CASSPQGSGASYEQYF.

V gene TRBV28 combines with J gene TRBJ2-2; D remains ambiguous. The CDR3 sequence is 14 residues long. Germline lookup yields CDR1 MDHEN and CDR2 SYDVKM. The V end was cut by 4 bases, the J end by 6 bases, with 12 bases between. CDR3 DNA: TGTGCCAGCAGTTCGAAACTCAGACCCGGGGAGCTGTTTTTT. It encodes CASSSKLRPGELFF.